This TCR beta chain is drawn from a study of cytomegalovirus exposure and HLA in healthy donors (dated by TCRdb to about 2017). For the study in its entirety: An earlier analysis of approximately 640 of the donors reported roughly 270 Gb of sequence data and some 120 million unique TCR beta sequences from 150 million to 200 million T cells. A separate validation cohort of about 110 different subjects was used in addition to the approximately 610-subject first cohort. To predict cytomegalovirus infection status, the study brought together high-throughput TCR immunosequencing, statistical association of individual TCRs with disease status, and machine learning. A later genetic analysis took genome-wide SNP genotypes for about 55% of the 666 donors and used that subset as a discovery cohort. A later analysis re-examined previously published TCR beta repertoires from about 700 donors and added high-resolution HLA genotyping to investigate patterns of TCR occurrence. The T cell repertoires of 666 subjects were profiled by immunosequencing and related to cytomegalovirus serostatus. To decide whether each TCR beta V gene segment behaved as functional or pseudogenic, an earlier analysis of approximately 600 of the donors relied on high-throughput TCR beta sequencing. Donor age, sex, ethnicity and CMV serostatus were compiled alongside the repertoire data. HLA typing included class I and class II loci at four-digit resolution. Because of strong linkage in the cohort, 4 to 6 DR-DQ haplotypes were treated as single units for association and clustering. The study was designed to test whether signatures of past pathogen exposure could be identified by cataloging public T cell receptors. Of the roughly 400 genotyped donors, roughly 85% fell in the genetic ancestry cluster associated with self-reported Caucasian donors. The later analysis used no new phenotypic data to find candidate immune exposures, relying instead on TCR beta sequences and their occurrence across donors. The number of donors typed differed by locus, with 629-630 for A, B, C, DRB1 and DQB1, approximately 500 for DQA1, approximately 570 for DPA1, and 400 to 490 for DPB1. Across 398 genotyped donors of the cohort, an average of roughly 230,000 unique TCR beta nucleotide sequences per donor were sequenced, and 15% to 20% of those sequences were non-productive. All discovery cohort repertoires had been generated on a single sequencing platform. An early release that covered about 600 HLA-typed donors contained around 330 gigabases of sequencing data and 80 million or so unique TCR sequences.

V has 6 bases trimmed and J has 4 bases trimmed; junction bases matching no gene number 7. The CDR3 starts with the cysteine, ends with the phenylalanine, and has 14 residues. Of the read, only the CDR3 DNA is kept; its 42 bases are in frame from base 1. Taken from the germline V gene, the CDR1 and CDR2 loops are SQVTM and ANQGSEA. Here is what the overall study found, with its caveats: A later analysis found that TCR association rates varied across HLA loci, with DRB1 alleles showing the most associated TCRs and HLA-C alleles the fewest. The sequencing pipeline was judged likely to have produced a cluster of highly shared sequence variants as a technical artifact. Correlated functional status among segregating V segments might reflect linkage disequilibrium, but an unknown experimental factor could not be ruled out. While some public TCRs were present in many individuals, most TCR sequences turned up only very rarely across donors. Specific HLA alleles were associated with about 17,000 TCR beta sequences at a false discovery rate of 0.05 in a later analysis. Because counts were too low, fewer than 20 rarely observed V segments, including chromosome 9 orphons, were excluded from the earlier analysis of roughly 580 of the donors. A later analysis reported that several top co-occurrence clusters appeared linked to parvovirus B19, influenza, CMV and Epstein-Barr virus. An earlier analysis of 587 of the donors showed that most TCR beta V segments appeared in productive rearrangements either about 87% or about 30% of the time, which broadly matched IMGT annotations. An association between a missense DCLRE1C variant and V-gene and J-gene trimming of TCR beta chains was found in a later genetic analysis and replicated in an independent cohort. Immune exposure information for the cohort was limited to CMV serostatus. HLA typing was unavailable for some donors at each locus, so association tests used only the typed subset. A later analysis found that most CMV-associated TCR beta chains appeared HLA-restricted, with HLA associations seemingly driven largely by CMV exposure. This cohort had only TCR beta chains sequenced, and the lack of alpha or paired-chain data limited which features could be detected. Sequencing depth was assumed to be roughly uniform across donors in the presence/absence analyses, though that assumption may not hold. Cytomegalovirus status was reported to be diagnosed by the classifier with high specificity and sensitivity in both the original and validation cohorts. In a later genetic analysis, fewer N-insertions in productive TCRs were reported among donors in an Asian-associated ancestry cluster than the roughly 640-donor mean. A few of the identified cytomegalovirus-associated TCR beta chains were confirmed in vitro to be specific for cytomegalovirus antigens. The authors suggested that the approach could potentially be extended to other disease states and immunological phenotypes. The study gave a list of roughly 150 TCR beta chains associated with cytomegalovirus. Compared with equally common non-associated chains, HLA-associated TCR beta chains in a later analysis were more clonally expanded and had lower generation probabilities. Some IMGT-functional V segments, including TRBV6-2 and TRBV6-3, could not be distinguished by the 87-base-pair reads and were therefore excluded. A further reported finding was that TCR beta sequences accurately predicted the HLA-A and HLA-B alleles for most subjects in the first cohort. When HLA alleles, especially DR and DQ, strongly co-occurred, attributing TCR associations to individual alleles was difficult.

The cohort was made up of 500 to 850 healthy bone marrow donors. At the time of sampling, all cohort members were nominally healthy, though unrecorded immune exposures were likely present. The donor was CMV seronegative and belonged to the group of over 300 seronegative cohort members. A peripheral blood sample was provided by each donor, and peripheral blood mononuclear cells were used for TCR beta sequencing. The Qiagen DNeasy Blood Extraction Kit was used to extract genomic DNA from the blood cell samples. Worth noting for this clone: It lacks a known antigen. Nothing much larger sits one base from this clone, and base qualities are not available.

To prepare the library, the immunoSEQ multiplex PCR assay was applied. The multiplex PCR relied on a mix of 60 forward primers for TCR Vbeta segments and 13 reverse primers for TCR Jbeta segments. Amplification of the CDR3 region of rearranged TCR beta genes was performed with a multiplex PCR assay on genomic DNA. On the Illumina HiSeq System, the amplified TCR beta libraries were sequenced as 87-base-pair reads. In the original analysis: In a later analysis, 70 million to 95 million unique TCR beta chains were counted across the 650 to 700 repertoires, and roughly 10 million of these chains were shared by at least two donors. To remove PCR and sequencing errors, raw reads were error-corrected and collapsed into unique sequences using a nearest-neighbor algorithm that merged closely related sequences. V, D and J gene segments were assigned by aligning CDR3 sequences to IMGT reference sequences. For a sequence to be retained, a match of at least six nucleotides to both a V gene segment and a J gene segment was required. Rearrangements were classified as productive when the CDR3 lacked stop codons and remained in frame with V and J, and all other rearrangements were classified as non-productive. Following IMGT convention, CDR3 was defined as the stretch from the second conserved V-encoded cysteine to the conserved J-encoded phenylalanine. In an earlier analysis of 587 of the donors, sequences lacking an unambiguous match to a single V gene segment were excluded. In an earlier analysis of a few hundred of the donors, V segments were called functional above 56.7% productive rearrangements and were called segregating when the between-donor standard deviation exceeded 5%. A statistical classification framework was built to diagnose cytomegalovirus status from the catalog of TCR beta chain sequences. In a later analysis, V and J genes were assigned by comparing TCR nucleotide sequences against IMGT/GENE-DB human TR gene sequences. In a later analysis, CDR3 sequences and most-parsimonious VDJ recombination scenarios were assigned using the TCRdist pipeline. In a later analysis, each TCR beta chain was defined by its CDR3 amino acid sequence together with its V-gene family, and reads lacking a unique V-gene family were excluded. A later analysis removed 600 or so highly shared, low-generation-probability nucleotide sequences to deal with suspected cross-contamination and a sequencing artifact. In a later analysis, a clonal expansion index was calculated for each public chain from normalized within-repertoire ranks of inferred template counts. A later analysis computed generation probabilities with a VDJ recombination model fitted to out-of-frame rearrangements, and checked the results against IGoR. Hypergeometric tests were used in a later analysis to score TCR-TCR, TCR-HLA and TCR-CMV co-occurrence, with a repertoire-size bias correction applied to the TCR pairs. A later analysis estimated false discovery rates by permuting HLA or CMV assignments 20 times. In a later analysis, co-occurring TCRs were grouped with DBSCAN, and TCRdist sequence similarity was added when clustering was performed within HLA-allele-positive subsets. Co-occurrence clustering excluded repertoires with fewer than 30,000 or more than 120,000 public chains, plus five with anomalous nucleotide sharing. In TCRdb, the immuneACCESS table is reduced to in-frame sequences with V and J assigned. These tables do not hold every clone; where another copy was compared, an unresolved V gene accounts for under half, and the others remain unexplained. Clone size and the V and J calls come from that table; the DNA yielded D and trimming. The sample table shows about 70,000 clones, and less than 70% are seen once. The ten top clones hold roughly 11% of the sample.

The rearrangement combines TRBV29-1 with TRBJ1-3, with 9 middle bases fitting TRBD1. Sequencing used PBMCs. This TCR came from a woman aged 25 to 39 in good health and CMV-seronegative. For the CDR3, the sequence is CSVYNRGRGNTIYF. The bases read TGCAGCGTATACAACAGGGGGCGCGGAAACACCATATATTTT.